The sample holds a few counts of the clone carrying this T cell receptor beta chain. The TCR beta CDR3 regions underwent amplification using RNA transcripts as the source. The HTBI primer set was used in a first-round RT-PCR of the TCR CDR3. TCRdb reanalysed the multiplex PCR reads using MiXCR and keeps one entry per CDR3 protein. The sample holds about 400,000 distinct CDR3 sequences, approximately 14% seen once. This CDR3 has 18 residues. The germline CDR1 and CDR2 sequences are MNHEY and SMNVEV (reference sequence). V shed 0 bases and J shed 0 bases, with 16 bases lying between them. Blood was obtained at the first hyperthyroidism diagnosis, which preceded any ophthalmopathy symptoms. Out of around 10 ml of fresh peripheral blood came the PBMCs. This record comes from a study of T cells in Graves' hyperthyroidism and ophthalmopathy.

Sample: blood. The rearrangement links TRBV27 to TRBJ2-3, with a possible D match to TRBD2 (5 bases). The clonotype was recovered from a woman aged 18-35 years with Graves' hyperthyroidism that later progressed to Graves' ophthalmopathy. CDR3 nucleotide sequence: TGTGCCAGCAGTTTATCTTGGCCCTCCCCGGGAAGCACAGATACGCAGTATTTT. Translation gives CASSLSWPSPGSTDTQYF.